The clone carrying this T cell receptor beta chain was detected a few times. The identical CDR3 is also encoded by other nucleotide sequences in the sample. This entry belongs to a study of control samples from healthy donors and cancer patients. Looked up from germline, CDR1 is LGHDT and CDR2 is YNNKEL (reference sequence). With 2 bases removed from V and 8 bases from J, the gap between germline ends came to 9 bases. This CDR3 is 12 amino acids long. Measured with immunoSEQ multiplex PCR; TCRdb has only the in-frame clones, and not every one. Among around 68,000 clones listed, roughly 84% were seen once.

The specimen was PBMCs. The clonotype was recovered from a woman aged 45-60 years with lung cancer. This chain links TRBV3-1 (or the pseudogene TRBV3-2) with TRBJ1-2; D is unresolved. This chain's CDR3 is CASSQQGTGYTF. The CDR3 DNA follows: TGTGCCAGCAGCCAACAAGGCACGGGCTACACCTTC.